One sample yielded the 3 T cell receptor beta chains listed below, sequenced in a study of T-cell memory formation after mild COVID-19. One entry per CDR3 protein, called by TCRdb with MiXCR from the 5' RACE reads. Counted here are 90,000 to 130,000 distinct CDR3 sequences, about 18% occurring once; the ten biggest clones make up 5% to 7%. What was sequenced was PBMCs or a T cell subset sorted from them (not recorded which). The origin of the receptors is a man between 18 and 35 years old who had mild COVID-19 (a few samples of this study predate the infection). Cell type and time point are not known.

At least ten counts were recorded for this clonotype. The V and J genes are TRBV29-1 and TRBJ2-2; unclear D gene. The V gene's germline CDR1 is SQVTM and CDR2 ANQGSEA. Trimming cost V 7 bases and J 1 base, with 7 bases left between them. This CDR3 spans 12 amino acids. The CDR3: CSARRNTGELFF. The CDR3 nucleotides read TGCAGCGCCCGTCGGAACACCGGGGAGCTGTTTTTT.

This clonotype was picked up a small number of times. This chain uses TRBV23-1 with TRBJ2-6; D is perhaps TRBD1 (5 bases). TRBV23-1 is classed as an ORF, of uncertain function. CDR3 length: 16 residues. V dropped 3 bases and J dropped 0 bases, with 9 bases sitting between them. The DNA for the CDR3 is TGCGCCAGCAGTCAGTCGACAGTCTCTGGGGCCAACGTCCTGACTTTC. This codes for CASSQSTVSGANVLTF.

This clonotype was counted a few times. This chain connects TRBV7-3 to TRBJ2-3; D gene uncertain. The length of the CDR3 is 14 residues. Trimming took 5 bases from V and 2 from J, leaving 11 bases between them. Germline V gene lookup returns CDR1 SGHTA and CDR2 FQGTGA. The CDR3 spells CASSTGLHTDTQYF. The CDR3 DNA is TGTGCCAGCAGCACGGGTCTCCACACAGATACGCAGTATTTT.